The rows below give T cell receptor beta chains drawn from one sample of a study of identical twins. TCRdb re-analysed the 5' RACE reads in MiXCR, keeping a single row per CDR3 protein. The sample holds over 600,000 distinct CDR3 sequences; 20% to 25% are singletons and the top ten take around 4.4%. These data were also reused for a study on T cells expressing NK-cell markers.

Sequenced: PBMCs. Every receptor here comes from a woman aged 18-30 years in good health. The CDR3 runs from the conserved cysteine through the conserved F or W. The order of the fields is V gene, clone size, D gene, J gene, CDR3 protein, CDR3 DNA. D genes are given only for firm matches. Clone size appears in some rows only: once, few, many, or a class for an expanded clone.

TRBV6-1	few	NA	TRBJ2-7	CASSRAGQPRGEQYF	TGTGCCAGCAGTCGGGCGGGACAGCCCCGGGGAGAGCAGTACTTC
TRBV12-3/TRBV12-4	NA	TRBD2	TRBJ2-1	CASSFAGGGQFF	TGTGCCAGCAGTTTTGCGGGAGGAGGTCAGTTCTTC
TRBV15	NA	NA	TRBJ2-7	CATSRDRWDNEQYF	TGTGCCACCAGCAGAGATAGGTGGGACAACGAGCAGTACTTC
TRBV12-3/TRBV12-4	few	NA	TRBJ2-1	CASSLKFGEQFF	TGTGCCAGCAGTTTGAAGTTTGGTGAGCAGTTCTTC
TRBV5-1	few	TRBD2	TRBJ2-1	CASSLGGLAGGNEQFF	TGCGCCAGCAGCTTGGGGGGACTAGCGGGAGGCAATGAGCAGTTCTTC
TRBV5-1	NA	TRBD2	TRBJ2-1	CASSPGSSGLQQFF	TGCGCCAGCAGCCCCGGGTCTAGCGGATTGCAGCAGTTCTTC
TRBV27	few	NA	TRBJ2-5	CASSKLGTMGKTQYF	TGTGCCAGCAGTAAGTTAGGGACGATGGGGAAGACCCAGTACTTC
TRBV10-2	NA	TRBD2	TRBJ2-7	CASSEGLAGPYEQYF	TGCGCCAGCAGTGAGGGACTAGCGGGACCCTACGAGCAGTACTTC
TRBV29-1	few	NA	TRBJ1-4	CSVGLYSEKLFF	TGCAGCGTGGGACTCTACTCGGAAAAACTGTTTTTT
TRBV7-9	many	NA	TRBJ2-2	CASSSHISGELFF	TGTGCCAGCAGCTCCCATATATCCGGGGAGCTGTTTTTT
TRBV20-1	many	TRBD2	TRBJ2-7	CSALVSLRGDEQYF	TGCAGTGCTCTAGTCTCCCTCCGGGGGGACGAGCAGTACTTC
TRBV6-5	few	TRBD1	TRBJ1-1	CASSYSSQGGAFF	TGTGCCAGCAGTTACTCATCCCAAGGGGGCGCTTTCTTT
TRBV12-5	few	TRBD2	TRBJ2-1	CASGPAGGARNEQFF	TGTGCTAGTGGTCCGGCCGGGGGGGCGCGGAATGAGCAGTTCTTC
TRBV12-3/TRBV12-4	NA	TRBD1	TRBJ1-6	CASSFLLQGNSPLHF	TGTGCCAGCAGTTTTCTGCTACAGGGGAATTCACCCCTCCACTTT
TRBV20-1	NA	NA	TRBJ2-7	CSARQVGEQYF	TGCAGTGCTCGCCAGGTAGGCGAGCAGTACTTC
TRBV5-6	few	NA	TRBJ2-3	CASSLDRASSTDTQYF	TGTGCCAGCAGCTTGGACCGGGCTTCTAGCACAGATACGCAGTATTTT
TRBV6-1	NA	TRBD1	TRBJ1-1	CASRGQVNTEAFF	TGTGCCAGCAGAGGACAGGTGAACACTGAAGCTTTCTTT
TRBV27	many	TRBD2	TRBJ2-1	CASSLRGTSGIVEQFF	TGTGCCAGCAGTTTACGTGGGACTAGCGGGATAGTTGAGCAGTTCTTC
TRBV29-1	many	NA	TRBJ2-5	CSVEADRNQETQYF	TGCAGCGTTGAAGCAGACCGAAACCAAGAGACCCAGTACTTC
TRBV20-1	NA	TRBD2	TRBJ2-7	CSAGGGPSYNSYEQYF	TGCAGTGCTGGGGGGGGACCGAGTTACAACTCCTACGAGCAGTACTTC
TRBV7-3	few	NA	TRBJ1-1	CASSPSIVGTLNTEAFF	TGTGCCAGCAGCCCGTCAATCGTCGGGACCTTGAACACTGAAGCTTTCTTT
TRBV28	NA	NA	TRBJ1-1	CASSFQGRWTEAFF	TGTGCCAGCAGCTTCCAGGGGCGGTGGACTGAAGCTTTCTTT
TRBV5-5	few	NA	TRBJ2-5	CASSLGSGGSSGETQYF	TGTGCCAGCAGCTTGGGCTCGGGGGGCTCCTCGGGAGAGACCCAGTACTTC
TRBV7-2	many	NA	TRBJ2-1	CASSPIPGYNEQFF	TGTGCCAGCAGCCCAATTCCGGGTTACAATGAGCAGTTCTTC
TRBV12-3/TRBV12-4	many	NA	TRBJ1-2	CASSLVRQLGTF	TGTGCCAGCAGTTTAGTTCGACAGCTGGGAACCTTC
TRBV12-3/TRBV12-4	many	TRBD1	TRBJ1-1	CASSLRGQTEAFF	TGTGCCAGCAGCCTCAGGGGGCAAACTGAAGCTTTCTTT
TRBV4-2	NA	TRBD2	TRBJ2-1	CASKGPSGGYNEQFF	TGTGCCAGCAAAGGGCCTTCGGGGGGCTACAATGAGCAGTTCTTC
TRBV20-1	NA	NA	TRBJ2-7	CSARDGRGPSHEQYF	TGCAGTGCTAGAGATGGCAGGGGCCCTTCTCACGAGCAGTACTTC
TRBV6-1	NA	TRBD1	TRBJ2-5	CASRSGTGETQYF	TGTGCCAGCAGATCCGGGACAGGGGAGACCCAGTACTTC
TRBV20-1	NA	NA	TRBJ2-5	CSARDYGRGETQYF	TGCAGTGCTAGAGATTACGGCAGGGGAGAGACCCAGTACTTC
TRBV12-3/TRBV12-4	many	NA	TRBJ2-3	CASSPESTDTQYF	TGTGCCAGCAGCCCCGAATCGACAGATACGCAGTATTTT
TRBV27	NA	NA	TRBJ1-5	CASSKRQFNQPQHF	TGTGCCAGCAGTAAACGACAGTTCAATCAGCCCCAGCATTTT
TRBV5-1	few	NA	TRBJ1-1	CASSFSAGYLPAEAFF	TGCGCCAGCAGCTTCTCAGCAGGGTATCTTCCAGCTGAAGCTTTCTTT
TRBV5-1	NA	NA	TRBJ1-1	CASILFEAFF	TGCGCCAGCATACTTTTTGAAGCTTTCTTT
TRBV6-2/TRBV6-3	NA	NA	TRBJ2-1	CAKFQGCGNEQFF	TGTGCCAAATTCCAGGGTTGTGGCAATGAGCAGTTCTTC
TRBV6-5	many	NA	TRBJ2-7	CASSYSARTTYEQYF	TGTGCCAGCAGTTACTCGGCCAGAACTACCTACGAGCAGTACTTC
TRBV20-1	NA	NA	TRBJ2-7	CSARDTPGLVSGQYF	TGCAGTGCTAGAGACACCCCGGGCCTGGTATCCGGGCAGTACTTC